Listed below are T cell receptor beta chains from one sample, sequenced in a study of blood T cell repertoires in COVID-19. The assay was immunoSEQ multiplex PCR, and TCRdb's table has in-frame clones only and misses some. The data hold around 130,000 clones, with 85% observed a single time. Material: peripheral blood. Every receptor here comes from a man between 60 and 75 years old with acute or convalescent COVID-19. The CDR3 runs from the conserved cysteine through the conserved F or W. Clone size is given for some rows only: seen once, a few or many times, or a class if the clone is expanded.

clone_size,v_call,cdr3_length,j_call,cdr3_aa
-,TRBV28,15,TRBJ2-7,CASSFRGTGRFEQYF
few,TRBV24-1,14,TRBJ2-7,CATSDSADNHEQYF
-,TRBV28,17,TRBJ2-5,CASSPLLLARTQETQYF
-,TRBV19,13,TRBJ2-5,CASSNLGGETQYF
-,TRBV19,16,TRBJ1-2,CASSIAHGQTLYGYTF
-,TRBV10-1,14,TRBJ2-3,CASSVAGGTDTQYF
-,TRBV27,15,TRBJ2-2,CASSPTRTDTGELFF
-,TRBV4-3,13,TRBJ1-6,CASSQVSNSPLHF
-,TRBV21-1,15,TRBJ1-5,CASSKGGPLNQPQHF
-,TRBV6-5,14,TRBJ1-2,CASSYNRDGHGYTF
-,TRBV13,15,TRBJ2-3,CASSYSGTGTDTQYF
-,TRBV18,16,TRBJ2-3,CASSPGLAGGADTQYF
-,TRBV6-6,14,TRBJ2-7,CASTLGQDAYEQYF
-,TRBV7-2,17,TRBJ2-1,CASSLSVGTPGLPEQFF
-,TRBV10-2,15,TRBJ2-1,CASRPGTSGYNEQFF
-,TRBV18,20,TRBJ2-1,CASSRDLPGQGAHSYNEQFF
few,TRBV4-1,13,TRBJ2-7,CASSQVSGREQYF
-,TRBV4-3,14,TRBJ1-1,CASSRWTTYTEAFF
once,TRBV19,19,TRBJ1-5,CASSKYATGGSLSNQPQHF
few,TRBV27,14,TRBJ2-5,CASSLNWAQETQYF
-,TRBV9,16,TRBJ1-3,CASSGLGGRTGNTIYF
few,TRBV9,13,TRBJ2-1,CASSVVPQNEQFF
-,TRBV15,15,TRBJ2-2,CATSRDLQHTGELFF
-,TRBV5-1,17,TRBJ1-1,CASSLYRAGSWNTEAFF
-,TRBV23-1,17,TRBJ2-2,CASSIITSGASTGELFF
-,TRBV19,17,TRBJ2-1,CASSISSGQSSYNEQFF
-,TRBV5-1,15,TRBJ2-3,CASRLTGSGTDTQYF
-,TRBV6-5,12,TRBJ2-2,CASSSSGGGMFF
-,TRBV9,14,TRBJ1-5,CASSAALWDQPQHF
-,TRBV9,16,TRBJ2-1,CASSVLTGVGPNEQFF
-,TRBV7-2,17,TRBJ2-7,CASSLAGGRAGAYEQYF
once,TRBV4-2,12,TRBJ2-2,CASSQATGELFF
-,TRBV19,15,TRBJ2-7,CASSMGGSGTYEQYF
-,TRBV10-3,16,TRBJ1-1,CAISEPSQGVRTEAFF
once,TRBV5-1,15,TRBJ2-1,CASSLNGGSYNEQFF
-,TRBV4-1,15,TRBJ2-3,CASSLGLAGTDTQYF
-,TRBV9,16,TRBJ1-2,CASSVEAGAINYGYTF
-,TRBV7-2,15,TRBJ2-3,CASSFGQGAQDTQYF
-,TRBV4-1,13,TRBJ1-2,CASSPDRNYGYTF